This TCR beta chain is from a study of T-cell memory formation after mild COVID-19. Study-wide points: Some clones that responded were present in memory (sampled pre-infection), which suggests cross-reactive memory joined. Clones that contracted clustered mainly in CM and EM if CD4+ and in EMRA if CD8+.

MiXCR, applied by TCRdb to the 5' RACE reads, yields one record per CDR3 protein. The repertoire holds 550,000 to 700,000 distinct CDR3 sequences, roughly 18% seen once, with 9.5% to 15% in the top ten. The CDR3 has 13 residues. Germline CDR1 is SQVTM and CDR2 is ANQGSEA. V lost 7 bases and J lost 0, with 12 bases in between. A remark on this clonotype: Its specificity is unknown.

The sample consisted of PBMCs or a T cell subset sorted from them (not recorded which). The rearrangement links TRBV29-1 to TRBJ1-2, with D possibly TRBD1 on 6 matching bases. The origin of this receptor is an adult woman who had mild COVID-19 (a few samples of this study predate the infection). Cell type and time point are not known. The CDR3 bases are TGCAGCGCGGCGACAGGCGCTAACTATGGCTACACCTTC. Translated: CSAATGANYGYTF.